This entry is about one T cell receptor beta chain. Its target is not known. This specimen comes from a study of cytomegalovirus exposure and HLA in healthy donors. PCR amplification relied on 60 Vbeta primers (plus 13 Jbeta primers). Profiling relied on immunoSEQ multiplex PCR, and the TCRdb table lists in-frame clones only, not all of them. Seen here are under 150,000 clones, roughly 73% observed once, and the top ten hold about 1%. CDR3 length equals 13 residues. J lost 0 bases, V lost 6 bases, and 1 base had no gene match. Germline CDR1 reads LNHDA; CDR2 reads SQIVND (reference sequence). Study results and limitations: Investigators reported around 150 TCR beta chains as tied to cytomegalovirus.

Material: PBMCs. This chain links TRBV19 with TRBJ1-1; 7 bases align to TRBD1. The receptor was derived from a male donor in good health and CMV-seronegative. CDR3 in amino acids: CASSDRVNTEAFF. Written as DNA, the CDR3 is TGTGCCAGTAGCGACAGGGTGAACACTGAAGCTTTCTTT. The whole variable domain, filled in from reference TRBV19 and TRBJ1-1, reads DGGITQSPKYLFRKEGQNVTLSCEQNLNHDAMYWYRQDPGQGLRLIYYSQIVNDFQKGDIAEGYSVSREKKESFPLTVTSAQKNPTAFYLCASSDRVNTEAFFGQGTRLTVV.